The rows below give T cell receptor beta chains drawn from one sample of a study. TCRdb ran MiXCR on the 5' RACE reads and lists one entry per CDR3 protein. The repertoire holds 30,000 to 40,000 distinct CDR3 sequences, with 20% to 30% as singletons. Sequencing was done on a sample of naive CD4+ T cells sorted from a lymph node. These receptors were obtained from a female donor with breast cancer. The CDR3 runs from the conserved cysteine through the conserved F or W. Fields, in order: CDR3 length, V gene, D gene, J gene, clone size, CDR3 DNA, CDR3 protein. D genes are given only for firm matches. Expanded clones get a size class; other rows say once, few or many, or leave the size out.

>13|TRBV13|TRBD1|TRBJ1-6|-
TGTGCCAGCACCGGGACAGGGAATTCACCCCTCCACTTT
CASTGTGNSPLHF
>14|TRBV5-1|TRBD1|TRBJ1-2|-
TGCACCAACAGCTCCGAAGGAACAGGGGCCGGCTACACCTTC
CTNSSEGTGAGYTF
>16|TRBV27|TRBD1|TRBJ2-3|-
TGTGCCAGCAGTTACGCCGGACAGGGGGCTTCAGATACGCAGTATTTT
CASSYAGQGASDTQYF
>16|TRBV5-1|-|TRBJ2-5|few
TGCGCCAGCAGCCCTTCGCGGGCCTTAGCAGGAGAGACCCAGTACTTC
CASSPSRALAGETQYF
>14|TRBV7-6|TRBD1|TRBJ1-6|many
TGTGCCAGCAGCTTAGACAGGGGGAGGTCACCCCTCCACTTT
CASSLDRGRSPLHF
>16|TRBV11-2|-|TRBJ2-3|-
TGTGCCAGCAGCCATGGGCGGCGGGGAGACACAGATACGCAGTATTTT
CASSHGRRGDTDTQYF
>14|TRBV12-3/TRBV12-4|-|TRBJ2-1|many
TGTGCCAGCAGTTTCGGCAGCTCCTACAATGAGCAGTTCTTC
CASSFGSSYNEQFF
>19|TRBV6-5|-|TRBJ1-6|-
TGTGCCAGCGGAACCCCGGGACGGTTCAAGAGCTCCTATAAGTCACCCCTCCACTTT
CASGTPGRFKSSYKSPLHF
>17|TRBV2|TRBD2|TRBJ2-3|few
TGTGCCAGCAGTATAACCGGGACTAGCGGGACAACAGATACGCAGTATTTT
CASSITGTSGTTDTQYF
>13|TRBV4-1|-|TRBJ1-2|few
TGCGCCAGCAGCCAAAGGTCTAACTATGGCTACACCTTC
CASSQRSNYGYTF
>14|TRBV7-3|TRBD1|TRBJ2-7|few
TGTGCCAGCAGCTGGGGACAGGGGAGCGACGAGCAGTACTTC
CASSWGQGSDEQYF
>13|TRBV7-2|-|TRBJ1-5|-
TGTGCCAGCAGCCCCCATAGCAATCAGCCCCAGCATTTT
CASSPHSNQPQHF
>12|TRBV20-1|-|TRBJ2-1|few
TGCAGTGCTAGAGATTGGAACAATGAGCAGTTCTTC
CSARDWNNEQFF
>15|TRBV10-3|TRBD1|TRBJ2-5|-
TGTGCCATCAGTGAGTCAGGGGGCCGCGAGGAGACCCAGTACTTC
CAISESGGREETQYF
>13|TRBV5-1|-|TRBJ1-1|-
TGCGCCAGCCGTGTTCGGGAGAACACTGAAGCTTTCTTT
CASRVRENTEAFF
>14|TRBV7-2|TRBD2|TRBJ2-7|many
TGTGCCAGCAGCCAGAAACGTAGCGGGGGGGAGCAGTACTTC
CASSQKRSGGEQYF
>12|TRBV30|-|TRBJ1-1|-
TGTGCCTGGAATTGGTATAACACTGAAGCCTTCTTT
CAWNWYNTEAFF
>16|TRBV25-1|TRBD2|TRBJ2-1|many
TGTGCCAGCAGTGAATCGGGCGGGGGGCCCTACAATGAGCAGTTCTTC
CASSESGGGPYNEQFF
>15|TRBV5-1|TRBD1|TRBJ2-7|-
TGCGCCAGCAGCTTGGTTGGACAGGGCGTCTACGAGCAGTACTTC
CASSLVGQGVYEQYF
>16|TRBV4-2|-|TRBJ2-2|many
TGTGCCAGCAGCCAAGACACAGACGCGAACACCGGGGAGCTGTTTTTT
CASSQDTDANTGELFF
>16|TRBV5-6|-|TRBJ2-3|-
TGTGCCAGCAGCTTGGAGAGGGGGGGGTACACAGATACGCAGTATTTT
CASSLERGGYTDTQYF
>17|TRBV11-2|TRBD1|TRBJ2-1|-
TGTGCCAGCAGCCCGAACGCCCCCAGGACAGGGCTCGATGAGCAGTTCTTC
CASSPNAPRTGLDEQFF
>14|TRBV5-1|-|TRBJ1-5|-
TGCGCCAGCAGCTTAGACACTAACAATCAGCCCCAGCATTTT
CASSLDTNNQPQHF
>14|TRBV2|TRBD2|TRBJ2-1|-
TGTGCCAGCAGTGGGGCGGGAGCCCACGATGAGCAGTTCTTC
CASSGAGAHDEQFF
>15|TRBV7-3|TRBD1|TRBJ2-3|many
TGTGCCAGCAGCGGACGGACAGGGTCGACGGATACGCAGTATTTT
CASSGRTGSTDTQYF
>14|TRBV6-2/TRBV6-3|-|TRBJ1-1|-
TGTGCCAGCAGCCTTGGGATCATGAACACTGAAGCTTTCTTT
CASSLGIMNTEAFF
>13|TRBV9|-|TRBJ1-2|-
TGTGCCAGCAGCTTAGGTGACGACTATGGCTACACCTTC
CASSLGDDYGYTF
>17|TRBV7-3|TRBD1|TRBJ2-3|few
TGTGCCAGCAGCTTACCCCGGACAGGGGCCTTCACAGATACGCAGTATTTT
CASSLPRTGAFTDTQYF
>15|TRBV5-1|-|TRBJ2-3|many
TGCGCCAGCGGGAAGACTGGAGCTAGCACAGATACGCAGTATTTT
CASGKTGASTDTQYF
>14|TRBV15|-|TRBJ2-7|many
TGTGCCACCAGCACCCTGCTCGAGCCCTACGAGCAGTACTTC
CATSTLLEPYEQYF
>14|TRBV4-2|-|TRBJ2-1|many
TGTGCCACCGGGGGTCCTAGCTCCTACAATGAGCAGTTCTTC
CATGGPSSYNEQFF
>14|TRBV29-1|TRBD1|TRBJ2-7|few
TGCAGCGTTGCTTCGGACAGGGGCTTCTACGAGCAGTACTTC
CSVASDRGFYEQYF
>16|TRBV20-1|-|TRBJ2-7|-
TGCAGTGCTAGAGATGCTCGATCGCTAGCCTCCTACGAGCAGTACTTC
CSARDARSLASYEQYF
>14|TRBV9|TRBD2|TRBJ2-1|few
TGTGCCAGCAGCGTAGGAAGCGGGAGTAATGAGCAGTTCTTC
CASSVGSGSNEQFF
>19|TRBV20-1|TRBD2|TRBJ2-3|medium-sized
TGCAGTGCTAGTTCCCCCCTAGCGGGGGGCCCGGGAGGCACAGATACGCAGTATTTT
CSASSPLAGGPGGTDTQYF
>15|TRBV12-3/TRBV12-4|-|TRBJ2-7|-
TGTGCCAGCAGTCCTCCTGAATGGTATGGCTACGAGCAGTACTTC
CASSPPEWYGYEQYF
>15|TRBV7-2|-|TRBJ1-3|many
TGTGCCAGCAGCTTTCCTGCGGCAGGCCAGAACACCATATATTTT
CASSFPAAGQNTIYF
>15|TRBV12-3/TRBV12-4|TRBD2|TRBJ2-4|-
TGTGCCAGCAGTACGGGACTAAAGGTCAAAAACATTCAGTACTTC
CASSTGLKVKNIQYF
>17|TRBV6-5|TRBD1|TRBJ2-7|many
TGTGCCAGCAGTTACAGGGTCCCGCTACAGGGGGCGGGCGAGCAGTACTTC
CASSYRVPLQGAGEQYF
>14|TRBV7-3|-|TRBJ1-5|-
TGTGCCAGCAGCTCCCCCTGGCGGAATCAGCCCCAGCATTTT
CASSSPWRNQPQHF
>16|TRBV7-2|-|TRBJ1-1|few
TGTGCCAGCAGCTTAAGGCTAACATTCTGGGACACTGAAGCTTTCTTT
CASSLRLTFWDTEAFF
>15|TRBV4-3|-|TRBJ2-2|many
TGCGCCAGCAGCCAAGACGCGGGATCCACCGGGGAGCTGTTTTTT
CASSQDAGSTGELFF
>17|TRBV20-1|TRBD1|TRBJ2-1|few
TGCAGTGCTAGAGCTTCAGAGACAGGGTTCCCCTACAATGAGCAGTTCTTC
CSARASETGFPYNEQFF
>14|TRBV7-9|-|TRBJ1-1|few
TGTGCCAGCAGCTCTAGGGTTGTTGGCTATGAAGCTTTCTTT
CASSSRVVGYEAFF
>15|TRBV6-7|TRBD1|TRBJ2-5|few
TGTGCCAGCATTGACAGGGGGGGGTACCAAGAGACCCAGTACTTC
CASIDRGGYQETQYF
>18|TRBV20-1|-|TRBJ1-1|few
TGCAGTGCCCCCGGCGTTGGGAGGGAGCGTCTCATGAACACTGAAGCTTTCTTT
CSAPGVGRERLMNTEAFF
>15|TRBV7-9|TRBD1|TRBJ1-4|once
TGTGCCGGCAACTTCCCCACAGGGGGGGATGAAAAACTGTTTTTT
CAGNFPTGGDEKLFF
>15|TRBV30|-|TRBJ1-2|-
TGTGCCTGGAGCGCCTTGGGTAGAGGGGGCTATGGCTACACCTTC
CAWSALGRGGYGYTF
>18|TRBV6-6|-|TRBJ1-6|few
TGTGCCAGCAGCCACCCGGTTGAGTTTAGCTCCTATAATTCACCCCTCCACTTT
CASSHPVEFSSYNSPLHF
>14|TRBV6-1|TRBD1|TRBJ2-7|many
TGTGCCAGCAGTCGAGGACAGGGAGAAGACGAGCAGTACTTC
CASSRGQGEDEQYF
>12|TRBV4-2|-|TRBJ1-2|few
TGTGCCAGCAGTTATGGTAGAAGTGGCTACACCTTC
CASSYGRSGYTF
>17|TRBV6-6|TRBD2|TRBJ2-1|medium-sized
TGTGCCAGCAGTTACTCCGGTCTAGCGGGGGTTTACAATGAGCAGTTCTTC
CASSYSGLAGVYNEQFF